The clone carrying this TCR beta chain came up many times. TCR cDNA was made by 5'RACE template switching, adding a universal primer site and UMIs. TCRdb re-analysed the 5' RACE reads in MiXCR, keeping a single row per CDR3 protein. Of around 140,000 distinct CDR3 sequences in the sample, 6.6% were seen once. The CDR3 is 18 amino acids. The germline gives CDR1 SGHVS, CDR2 FNYEAQ. The junction had 5 bases not matched to a gene; V was cut back by 3 bases and J by 0 bases. The data are from a study of T cells after yellow fever vaccination. The chain is built from TRBV7-6 and TRBJ2-2; 12 bases map to TRBD2. The receptor's source is a man aged 30 to 39 who received the YFV17D yellow fever vaccine. The specimen comprised CD4+ T cells sorted from PBMCs, sampled 10 days after the yellow fever booster vaccination. CDR3 sequence: CASSLLGLAGTNTGELFF. The CDR3 nucleotides read TGTGCCAGCAGCTTGCTCGGACTAGCGGGAACGAACACCGGGGAGCTGTTTTTT.